Below are 8 T cell receptor beta chains sequenced from a single sample in a study of T cell clonality in common variable immunodeficiency. Only in-frame clones appear in the TCRdb table, and some are missing; sequencing was by immunoSEQ multiplex PCR. The record shows 30,000 to 40,000 clones for this sample, with no singletons present. The sample comprised peripheral blood mononuclear cells. Receptor source: a person aged 18 to 70 in good health.

In this sample, this clone turned up many times. The CDR3 extends 3 residues past the end of the read, so its final part is completed from the germline J gene. The V gene is TRBV5-8, the J gene TRBJ1-2; TRBD1 matches at 9 bases. CDR1 is SGHTS and CDR2 is YDEGEE in the germline V gene. The V and J ends lost 7 bases and 4 bases, in that order; junction bases with no gene match: 5. The CDR3 extends over 13 amino acids. The CDR3 loop reads CASLQGAGYGYTF. The sequenced part of the CDR3 DNA is TGTGCCAGCCTACAGGGGGCGGGCTATGGC.

This clone was counted ten times or more. The read terminates 3 residues ahead of where the CDR3 ends, so the germline J gene completes it. This chain uses TRBV5-5 with TRBJ2-7; 7 bases align to TRBD1. The germline V gene has CDR1 SGHKS and CDR2 YYEKEE (reference sequence). This CDR3 contains 14 residues. With V trimmed by 2 bases and J by 5 bases, 7 bases remained unmatched. The covered CDR3 bases are TGTGCCAGCAGCTTACAACAGGGGCCTGACGAG. Amino acid sequence: CASSLQQGPDE. The full CDR3 protein reads CASSLQQGPDEQYF.

In its sample, this clone was seen many times. The read comes to an end 3 residues before the CDR3 does, leaving the germline J gene to fill in the end. The V gene is TRBV5-8, the J gene TRBJ2-5; maybe TRBD1 (6 bases). Trimming left V 4 bases short and J 0 bases short, with 13 bases between. The CDR3 is made up of 15 amino acids. Germline CDR1 is SGHTS and CDR2 is YDEGEE. Partial CDR3 DNA: TGTGCCAGCAGCACCTTGGGGACATACCAAGAGACC. Translated: CASSTLGTYQET. The CDR3 reads in full as CASSTLGTYQETQYF.

In its sample, this clone was seen many times. The sequenced part of the CDR3 DNA is TGTGCCAGCAGCCATACAGGGGGCCCCTACGAG. Translating it yields CASSHTGGPYE. The whole CDR3 protein is CASSHTGGPYEQYF. V usage is TRBV4-2 and J usage is TRBJ2-7; 9 bases align to TRBD1. The CDR3 end lies 3 residues beyond the end of the read and is filled in from the germline J gene. Unmatched junction bases numbered 2, after V lost 3 bases and J lost 2 bases. CDR1 is LGHNA and CDR2 is YNFKEQ in the germline V gene. This CDR3 has 14 amino acids.

This clone was found many times. The CDR3 end lies 3 residues beyond the end of the read and is filled in from the germline J gene. At the DNA level, this CDR3 is encoded by other sequences in the same sample as well. The chain employs TRBV6-2 or TRBV6-3 and TRBJ2-1; D unclear. This CDR3 contains 14 residues. The V end lost 5 bases, the J end lost 0 bases, and 8 bases lay between the germline ends. Germline V gives CDR1 MNHEY, CDR2 SVGEGT. The sequenced part of the CDR3 DNA is TGTGCCAGCAGTCAGAAGAGCTCCTACAATGAG. This gives the protein CASSQKSSYNE. The entire CDR3 protein is CASSQKSSYNEQFF.

This clone has a count of ten or more. The DNA ends 3 residues before the CDR3 does, and the rest of the CDR3 is filled in from the germline J gene. The V gene is TRBV29-1, the J gene TRBJ2-3; TRBD1 agrees at 11 bases. Trimming cost V 3 bases and J 1 base; bases outside gene matches: 9. The germline V gene has CDR1 SQVTM and CDR2 ANQGSEA. The CDR3 is 17 amino acids. CDR3 loop: CSVDGGGQGVGTDTQYF. The covered CDR3 bases are TGCAGCGTTGATGGAGGGGGACAGGGGGTAGGCACAGATACG.

This clone was seen many times. The CDR3 spells CSASPGTRARGYTF. CDR3 bases read: TGCAGTGCTAGTCCCGGGACTCGGGCTAGGGGC. The chain uses TRBV20-1 and TRBJ1-2; tentatively, D is TRBD1 (5 bases). Read data end 3 residues before the CDR3 end; the end is taken from the germline J gene. Germline CDR1 reads DFQATT; CDR2 reads SNEGSKA (reference sequence). The CDR3 is made up of 14 amino acids.

Many counts were recorded for this clone. The CDR3 extends 3 residues past the end of the read, so its final part is completed from the germline J gene. The rearrangement uses TRBV6-1 and TRBJ2-7; TRBD1 matches at 7 bases. CDR3 length: 13 amino acids. The germline V gene has CDR1 MNHNS and CDR2 SASEGT. V shed 3 bases, J shed 3 bases, and the junction held 2 bases outside the gene matches. The CDR3 DNA, read in part, is TGTGCCAGCAGTGATGCAGGGGGCTACGAG. Translation: CASSDAGGYE. The entire CDR3 sequence reads CASSDAGGYEQYF.